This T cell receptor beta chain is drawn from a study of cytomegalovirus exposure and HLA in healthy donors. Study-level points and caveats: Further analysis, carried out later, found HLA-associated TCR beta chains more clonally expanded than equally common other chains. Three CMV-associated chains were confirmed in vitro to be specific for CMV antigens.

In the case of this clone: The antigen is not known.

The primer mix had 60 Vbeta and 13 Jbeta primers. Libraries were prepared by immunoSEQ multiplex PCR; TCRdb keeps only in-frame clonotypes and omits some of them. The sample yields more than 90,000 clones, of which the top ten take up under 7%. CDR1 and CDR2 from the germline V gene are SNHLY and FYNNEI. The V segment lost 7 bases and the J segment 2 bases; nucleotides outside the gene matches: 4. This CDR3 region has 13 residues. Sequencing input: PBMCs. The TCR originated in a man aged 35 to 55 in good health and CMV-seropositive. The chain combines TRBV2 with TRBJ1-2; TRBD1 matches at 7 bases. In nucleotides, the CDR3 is TGTGCCAGCATAAGGACAGGAAACTATGGCTACACCTTC. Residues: CASIRTGNYGYTF. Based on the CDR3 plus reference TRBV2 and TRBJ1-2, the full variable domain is EPEVTQTPSHQVTQMGQEVILRCVPISNHLYFYWYRQILGQKVEFLVSFYNNEISEKSEIFDDQFSVERPDGSNFTLKIRSTKLEDSAMYFCASIRTGNYGYTFGSGTRLTVV.